In its sample, the clone carrying this TCR beta chain was seen many times. Antigen specificity is unknown. This sample was taken from a study of human T cells and chemical hapten exposure. Background on the study: Researchers reported sensitizing a roughly 2 cm by roughly 2 cm upper inner arm skin site with 2% DPC. Study-wide points: The donors suffered from alopecia, so their immune response may not match that of healthy people.

Individual cDNA molecules received unique molecular identifiers in the library. TCRdb reanalysed the RACE reads using MiXCR and keeps one entry per CDR3 protein. Of 120,000 or so distinct CDR3 sequences in the sample, around 15% were seen once. Trimming shortened V by 8 bases and J by 0 bases, and 10 bases separated the two germline ends. CDR1 is MDHEN and CDR2 is SYDVKM in the germline V gene. CDR3 length: 13 residues. Described time point: patch test 1, 2 weeks after DPC sensitization. Treatment meaning: therapeutic diphenylcyclopropenone sensitization with weekly scalp DPC. The chain recombines TRBV28 with TRBJ1-2; D is unresolved. Sequenced material: whole blood, taken in connection with sensitization to the hapten diphenylcyclopropenone (DPC). This clonotype originated in a man aged 18 to 35 with alopecia areata. Some clones in this sample may be carry-over from other donors' samples. This CDR3 reads CASGRPANYGYTF. The CDR3 coding sequence is TGTGCCAGCGGAAGGCCCGCTAACTATGGCTACACCTTC.